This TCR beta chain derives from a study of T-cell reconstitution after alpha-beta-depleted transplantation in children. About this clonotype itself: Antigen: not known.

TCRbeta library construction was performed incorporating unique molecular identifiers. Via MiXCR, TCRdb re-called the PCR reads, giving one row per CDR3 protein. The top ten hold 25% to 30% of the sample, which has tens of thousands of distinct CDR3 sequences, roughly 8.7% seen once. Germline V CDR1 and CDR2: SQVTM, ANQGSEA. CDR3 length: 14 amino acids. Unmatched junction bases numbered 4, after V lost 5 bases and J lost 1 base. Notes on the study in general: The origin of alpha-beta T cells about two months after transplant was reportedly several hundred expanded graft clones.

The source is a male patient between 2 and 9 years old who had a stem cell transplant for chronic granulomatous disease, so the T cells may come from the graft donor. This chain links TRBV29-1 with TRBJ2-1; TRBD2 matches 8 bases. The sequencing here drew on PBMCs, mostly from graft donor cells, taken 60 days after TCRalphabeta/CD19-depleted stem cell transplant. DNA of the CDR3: TGCAGCGTTCAGAGCGGGAGTTCCTACAATGAGCAGTTCTTC. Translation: CSVQSGSSYNEQFF.